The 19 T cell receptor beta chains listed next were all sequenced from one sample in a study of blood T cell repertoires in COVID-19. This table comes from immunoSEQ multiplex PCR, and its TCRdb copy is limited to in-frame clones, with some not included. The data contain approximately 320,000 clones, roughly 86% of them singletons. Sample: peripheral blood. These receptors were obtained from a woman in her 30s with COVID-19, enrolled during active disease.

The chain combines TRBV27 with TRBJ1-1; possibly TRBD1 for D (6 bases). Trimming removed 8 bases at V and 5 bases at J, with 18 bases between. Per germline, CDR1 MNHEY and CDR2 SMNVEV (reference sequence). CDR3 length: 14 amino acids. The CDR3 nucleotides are TGTGCCAGCCGCTATGTGGGGGCTAGGACTGAAGCTTTCTTT. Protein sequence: CASRYVGARTEAFF.

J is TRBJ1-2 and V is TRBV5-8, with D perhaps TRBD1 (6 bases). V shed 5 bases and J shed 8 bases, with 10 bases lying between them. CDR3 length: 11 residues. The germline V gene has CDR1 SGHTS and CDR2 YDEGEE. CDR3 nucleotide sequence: TGTGCCAGCAGTCAGGGGTTAGGCTACACCTTC. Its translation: CASSQGLGYTF.

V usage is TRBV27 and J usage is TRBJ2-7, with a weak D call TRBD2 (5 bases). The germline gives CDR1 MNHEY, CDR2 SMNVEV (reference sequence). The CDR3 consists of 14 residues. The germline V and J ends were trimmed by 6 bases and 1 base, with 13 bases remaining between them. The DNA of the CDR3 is TGTGCCAGCAGCTCGCTCAGCGGATCCTACGAGCAGTACTTC. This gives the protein CASSSLSGSYEQYF.

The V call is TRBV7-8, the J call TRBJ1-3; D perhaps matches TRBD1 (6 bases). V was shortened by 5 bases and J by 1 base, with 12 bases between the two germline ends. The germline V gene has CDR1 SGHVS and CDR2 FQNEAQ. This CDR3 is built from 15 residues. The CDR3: CASSLPGDSGNTIYF. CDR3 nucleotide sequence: TGTGCCAGCAGCCTCCCAGGGGATTCTGGAAACACCATATATTTT.

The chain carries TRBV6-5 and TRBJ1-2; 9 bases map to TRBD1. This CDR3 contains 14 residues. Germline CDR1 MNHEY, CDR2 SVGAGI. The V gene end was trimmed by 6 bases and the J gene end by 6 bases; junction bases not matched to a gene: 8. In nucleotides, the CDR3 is TGTGCCAGCAGAAAACAGGGGGCAGGGAATGGCTACACCTTC. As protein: CASRKQGAGNGYTF.

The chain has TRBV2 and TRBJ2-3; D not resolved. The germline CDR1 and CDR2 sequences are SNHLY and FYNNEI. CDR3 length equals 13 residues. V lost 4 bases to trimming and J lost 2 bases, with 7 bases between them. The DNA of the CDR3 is TGTGCCAGCAGTGTAGTAAACACAGATACGCAGTATTTT. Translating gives CASSVVNTDTQYF.

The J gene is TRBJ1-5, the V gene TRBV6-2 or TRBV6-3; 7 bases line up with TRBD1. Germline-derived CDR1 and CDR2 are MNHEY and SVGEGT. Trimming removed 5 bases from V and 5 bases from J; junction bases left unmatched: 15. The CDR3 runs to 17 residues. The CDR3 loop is CASSTPEIGTDDQPQHF. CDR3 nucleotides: TGTGCCAGCAGTACACCGGAAATCGGGACAGATGATCAGCCCCAGCATTTT.

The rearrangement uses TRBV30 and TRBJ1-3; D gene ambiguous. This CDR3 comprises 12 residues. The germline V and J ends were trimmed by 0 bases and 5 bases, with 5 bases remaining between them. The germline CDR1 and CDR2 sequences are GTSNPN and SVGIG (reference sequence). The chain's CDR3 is CAWSVFRNTIYF. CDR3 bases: TGTGCCTGGAGTGTATTCAGAAACACCATATATTTT.

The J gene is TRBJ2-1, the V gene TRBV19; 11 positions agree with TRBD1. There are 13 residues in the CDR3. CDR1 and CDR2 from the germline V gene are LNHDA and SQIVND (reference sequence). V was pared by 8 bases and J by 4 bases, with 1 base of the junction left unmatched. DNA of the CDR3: TGTGCCAGTGGACAGGGGGCATACAATGAGCAGTTCTTC. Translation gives CASGQGAYNEQFF.

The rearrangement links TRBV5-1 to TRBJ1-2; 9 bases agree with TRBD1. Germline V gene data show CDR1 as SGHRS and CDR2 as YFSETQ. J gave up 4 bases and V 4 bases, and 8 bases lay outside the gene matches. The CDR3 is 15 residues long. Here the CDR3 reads CASSPGQGSSYGYTF. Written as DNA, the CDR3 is TGCGCCAGCAGCCCGGGACAGGGTTCTAGCTATGGCTACACCTTC.

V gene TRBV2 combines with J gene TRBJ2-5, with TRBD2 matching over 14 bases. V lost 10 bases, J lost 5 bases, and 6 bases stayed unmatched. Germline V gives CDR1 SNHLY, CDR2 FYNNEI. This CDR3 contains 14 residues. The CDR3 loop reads CAKTSGGAGETQYF. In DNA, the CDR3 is TGTGCCAAGACTAGCGGGGGGGCCGGGGAGACCCAGTACTTC.

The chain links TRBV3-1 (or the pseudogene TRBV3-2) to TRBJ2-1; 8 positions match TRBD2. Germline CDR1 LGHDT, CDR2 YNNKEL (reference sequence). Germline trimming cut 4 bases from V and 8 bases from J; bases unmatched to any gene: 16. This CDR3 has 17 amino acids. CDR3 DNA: TGTGCCAGCAGCCCCGCGGGGGGCAGGTACTTTCTCCATGAGCAGTTCTTC. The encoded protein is CASSPAGGRYFLHEQFF.

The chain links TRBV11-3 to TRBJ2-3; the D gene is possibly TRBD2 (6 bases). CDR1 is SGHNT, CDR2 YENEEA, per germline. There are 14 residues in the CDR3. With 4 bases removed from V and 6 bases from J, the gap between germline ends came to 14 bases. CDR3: CASSSSGLFDTQYF. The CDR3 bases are TGTGCCAGCAGCTCCTCGGGACTTTTTGATACGCAGTATTTT.

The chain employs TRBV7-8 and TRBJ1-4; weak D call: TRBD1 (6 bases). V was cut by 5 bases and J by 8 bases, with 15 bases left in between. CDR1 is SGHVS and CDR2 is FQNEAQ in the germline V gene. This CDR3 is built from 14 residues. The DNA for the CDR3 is TGTGCCAGCAGCCAGGTGGGAGGGGGAGAAAAACTGTTTTTT. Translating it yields CASSQVGGGEKLFF.

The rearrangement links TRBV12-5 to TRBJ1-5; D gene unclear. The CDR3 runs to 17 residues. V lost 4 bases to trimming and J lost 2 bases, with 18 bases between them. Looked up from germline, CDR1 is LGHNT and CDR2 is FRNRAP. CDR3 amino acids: CASGYWPQVIRNQPQHF. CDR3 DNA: TGTGCTAGTGGTTACTGGCCGCAGGTAATACGCAATCAGCCCCAGCATTTT.

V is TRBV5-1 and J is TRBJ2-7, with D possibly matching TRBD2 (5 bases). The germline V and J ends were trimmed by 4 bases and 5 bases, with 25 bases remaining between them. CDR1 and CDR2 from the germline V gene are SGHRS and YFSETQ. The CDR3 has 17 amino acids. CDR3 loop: CASSPEVRTYRVDEQYF. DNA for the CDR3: TGCGCCAGCAGCCCGGAAGTGCGGACTTACCGGGTTGACGAGCAGTACTTC.

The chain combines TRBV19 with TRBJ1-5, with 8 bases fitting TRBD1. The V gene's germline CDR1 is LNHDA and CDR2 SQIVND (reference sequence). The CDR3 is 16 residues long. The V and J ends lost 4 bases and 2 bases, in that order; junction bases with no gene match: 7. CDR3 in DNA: TGTGCCAGTAGTAGCTACCAGGGGGCTCGCAATCAGCCCCAGCATTTT. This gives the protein CASSSYQGARNQPQHF.

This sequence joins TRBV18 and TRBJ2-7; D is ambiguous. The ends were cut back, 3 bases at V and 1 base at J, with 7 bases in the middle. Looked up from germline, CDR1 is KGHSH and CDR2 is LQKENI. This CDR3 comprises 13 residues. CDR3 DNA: TGTGCCAGCTCACCTCCCGGGTCCTACGAGCAGTACTTC. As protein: CASSPPGSYEQYF.

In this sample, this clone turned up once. CDR3 amino acids: CASSLPQGRRPNTEAFF. In DNA, the CDR3 is TGTGCCAGCAGTTTACCCCAGGGAAGGAGACCGAACACTGAAGCTTTCTTT. The V call is TRBV28, the J call TRBJ1-1, with D tentatively TRBD1 (5 bases). Germline CDR1 is MDHEN and CDR2 is SYDVKM. Trimming stripped 2 bases from V and 1 base from J, with 17 bases between. The CDR3 runs 17 residues.